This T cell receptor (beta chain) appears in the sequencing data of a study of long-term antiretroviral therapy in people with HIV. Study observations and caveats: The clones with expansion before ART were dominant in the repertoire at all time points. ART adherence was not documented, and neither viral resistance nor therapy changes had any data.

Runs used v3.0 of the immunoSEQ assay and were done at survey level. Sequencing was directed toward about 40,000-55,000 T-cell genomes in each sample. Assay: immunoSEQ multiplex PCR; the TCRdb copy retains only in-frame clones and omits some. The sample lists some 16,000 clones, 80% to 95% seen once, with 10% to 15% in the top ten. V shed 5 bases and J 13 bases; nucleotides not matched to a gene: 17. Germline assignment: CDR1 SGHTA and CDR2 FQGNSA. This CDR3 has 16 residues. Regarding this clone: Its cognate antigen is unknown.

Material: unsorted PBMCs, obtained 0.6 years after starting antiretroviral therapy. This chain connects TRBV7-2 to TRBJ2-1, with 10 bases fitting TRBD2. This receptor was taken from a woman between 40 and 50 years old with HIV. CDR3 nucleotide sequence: TGTGCCAGCAGCCGATGGACTAGCGGTGGACTAAGGCCACAGTTCTTC. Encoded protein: CASSRWTSGGLRPQFF.